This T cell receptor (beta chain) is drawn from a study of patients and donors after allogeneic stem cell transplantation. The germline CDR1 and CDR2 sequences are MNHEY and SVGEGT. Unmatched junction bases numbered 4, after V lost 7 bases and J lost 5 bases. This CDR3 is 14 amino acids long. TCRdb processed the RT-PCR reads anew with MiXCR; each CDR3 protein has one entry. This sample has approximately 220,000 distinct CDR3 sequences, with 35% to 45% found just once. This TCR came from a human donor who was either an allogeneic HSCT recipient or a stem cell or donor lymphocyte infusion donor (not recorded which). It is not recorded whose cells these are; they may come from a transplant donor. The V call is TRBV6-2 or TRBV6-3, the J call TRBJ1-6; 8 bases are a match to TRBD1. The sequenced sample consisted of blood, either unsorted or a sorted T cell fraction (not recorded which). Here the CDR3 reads CASTRQGNNSPLHF. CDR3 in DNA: TGTGCCAGCACTCGACAGGGGAATAATTCACCCCTCCACTTT.